The sequence of this T cell receptor beta chain was determined in a study of vaccination and CD4 T cells after COVID-19. Notes on the study in general: Convalescent patients gained a median approximately 89% of their reactive clones only post-vaccination. SARS-CoV-2-reactive clonotype medians increased from roughly 21 to 40, not significantly.

A word on this clonotype: Its antigen is currently unknown.

With the Oncomine TCR Beta short-read assay, DNA from cultured CD4+ T cells was sequenced. Researchers extracted genomic DNA from CD4+ T cells that had been cultured. One entry per CDR3 protein results from TCRdb running MiXCR on the PCR reads. The data contain 15,000 to 20,000 distinct CDR3 sequences, less than 70% of them singletons. From germline, CDR1 is KGHSH and CDR2 LQKENI. The CDR3 consists of 18 residues. V shed 2 bases and J shed 0 bases, with 16 bases lying between them. Noted treatment: approximately nine-day PBMC culture with coronavirus spike peptide pools or control peptides (ViraFEST assay). TCR sequencing followed the expansion of antigen-specific T cells with peptide pools in ViraFEST.

The chain couples TRBV18 to TRBJ2-2; D tentatively reads TRBD1 or TRBD2 (5 bases each). The sample taken for sequencing was CD4+ T cells from blood, cultured in vitro. This TCR was sampled from a human donor who had recovered from COVID-19. CDR3 in amino acids: CASSPSLPGRANTGELFF. The CDR3 DNA reads TGTGCCAGCTCACCAAGTCTCCCGGGACGGGCGAACACCGGGGAGCTGTTTTTT.